Listed here are 3 T cell receptor beta chains from one sample, sequenced in a study of CD8+CD57+ T cells in acquired aplastic anemia. CDR3 and TCR beta VDJ profiling relied on genomic DNA as the template. TCRdb analysed the reads with MiXCR anew, one entry per CDR3 protein. The sample records 150,000 to 200,000 distinct CDR3 sequences, about two thirds being singletons. The authors sequenced patients whose flow cytometry had shown CD8+CD57+ cell expansion. The sequencing sample was made of sorted CD4+, CD8+, or CD8+CD57+ T cells (not recorded which) from PBMCs. The receptor set was obtained from a human donor with aplastic anemia.

This clonotype showed up just once. This chain joins TRBV10-1 and TRBJ1-4; D gene uncertain. Germline CDR1 is WNHNN and CDR2 is SYGVQD (reference sequence). The CDR3 is made up of 15 amino acids. The germline V and J ends were trimmed by 6 bases and 5 bases, with 16 bases remaining between them. In DNA form, the CDR3 reads TGCGCCAGCAGAGATAGGGAACAGCGGAATGAAAAACTGTTTTTT. Its protein product is CASRDREQRNEKLFF.

The chain links TRBV24-1 to TRBJ2-3, with 15 nucleotides matching TRBD2. The length of the CDR3 is 15 residues. The germline V gene has CDR1 KGHDR and CDR2 SFDVKD. Trimming removed 10 bases from V and 3 bases from J; junction bases left unmatched: 4. This chain's CDR3 is CATAGLAGGTDTQYF. The CDR3 region has the DNA TGTGCCACGGCGGGACTAGCGGGGGGAACAGATACGCAGTATTTT.

As regards this clonotype: A read error may be the cause here, since a much bigger clone is one base away. The V call is TRBV11-1, the J call TRBJ2-7; D is undetermined. Germline CDR1 and CDR2: SGHAT and FQDESV (reference sequence). The CDR3 covers 12 residues. The CDR3 sequence is CASSLFWYEQHF. For the CDR3, the DNA is TGTGCCAGCAGCTTATTCTGGTACGAGCAGCACTTC.